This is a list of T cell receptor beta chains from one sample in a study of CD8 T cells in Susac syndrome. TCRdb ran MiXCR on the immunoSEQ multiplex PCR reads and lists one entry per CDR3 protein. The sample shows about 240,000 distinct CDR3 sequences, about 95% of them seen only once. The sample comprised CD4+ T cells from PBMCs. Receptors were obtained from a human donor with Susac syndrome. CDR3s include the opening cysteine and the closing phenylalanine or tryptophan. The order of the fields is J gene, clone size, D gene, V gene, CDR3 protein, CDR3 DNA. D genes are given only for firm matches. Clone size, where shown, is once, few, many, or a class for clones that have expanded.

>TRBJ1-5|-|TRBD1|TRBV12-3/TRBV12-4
CASSPEQGAGQPQHF
TGTGCCAGCAGTCCAGAACAGGGGGCAGGTCAGCCCCAGCATTTT
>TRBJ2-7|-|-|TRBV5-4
CASSTRWGGAQKYEQYF
TGTGCCAGCAGCACGAGGTGGGGGGGCGCCCAGAAATACGAGCAGTACTTC
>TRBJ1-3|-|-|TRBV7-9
CASGGNTIYF
TGTGCCAGCGGTGGAAACACCATATATTTT
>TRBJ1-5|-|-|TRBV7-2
CASSDRNSNQPQHF
TGTGCCAGCAGTGACAGGAATAGCAATCAGCCCCAGCATTTT
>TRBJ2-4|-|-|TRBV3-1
CASSREIGLNIQYF
TGTGCCAGCAGCCGAGAAATAGGCCTAAACATTCAGTACTTC
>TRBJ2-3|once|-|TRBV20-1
CSATSPDTQYF
TGCAGTGCTACTAGTCCCGATACGCAGTATTTT
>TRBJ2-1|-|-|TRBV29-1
CSVEENRNEQFF
TGCAGCGTTGAAGAGAACCGCAATGAGCAGTTCTTC
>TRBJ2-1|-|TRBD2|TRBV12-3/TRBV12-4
CASSFRTSGDEQFF
TGTGCCAGCAGTTTCAGGACTAGCGGGGATGAGCAGTTCTTC
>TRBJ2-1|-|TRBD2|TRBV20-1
CSASNPTSSIYNEQFF
TGCAGTGCTAGCAACCCGACTAGCTCCATCTACAATGAGCAGTTCTTC
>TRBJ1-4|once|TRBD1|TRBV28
CASSRPAGTDSEKLFF
TGTGCCAGCAGTCGACCCGCCGGGACAGATTCTGAAAAACTGTTTTTT
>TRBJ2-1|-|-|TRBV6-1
CASSTEPNEQFF
TGTGCCAGCAGTACCGAACCCAATGAGCAGTTCTTC
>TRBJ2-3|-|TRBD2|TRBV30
CAWTASGRTDTQYF
TGTGCCTGGACGGCTAGCGGACGCACAGATACGCAGTATTTT
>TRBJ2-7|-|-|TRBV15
CATSRDYPPYEQYF
TGTGCCACCAGCAGAGATTATCCCCCCTACGAGCAGTACTTC
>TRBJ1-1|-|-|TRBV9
CASSVGGRWAEAFF
TGTGCCAGCAGCGTCGGGGGGCGCTGGGCCGAAGCTTTCTTT
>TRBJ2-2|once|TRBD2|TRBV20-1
CSARGPGLAGAGELFF
TGCAGTGCTAGGGGCCCGGGACTAGCGGGAGCCGGGGAGCTGTTTTTT
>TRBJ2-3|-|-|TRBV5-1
CASSFEQPDTQFF
TGCGCCAGCAGCTTTGAACAGCCAGATACGCAGTTTTTT
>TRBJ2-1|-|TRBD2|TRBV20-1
CSASRGGRANEQFF
TGCAGTGCTAGTAGGGGCGGGAGGGCCAATGAGCAGTTCTTC
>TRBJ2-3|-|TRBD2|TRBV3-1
CASSHPGTSGRPSTDTQYF
TGTGCCAGCAGCCATCCCGGGACTAGCGGGAGACCTAGCACAGATACGCAGTATTTT
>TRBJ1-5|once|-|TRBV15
CATSVGNQPQHF
TGTGCCACCAGCGTGGGGAATCAGCCCCAGCATTTT
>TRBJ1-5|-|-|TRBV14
CASLPEEGTQPQHF
TGTGCCAGCTTGCCGGAGGAGGGAACTCAGCCCCAGCATTTT
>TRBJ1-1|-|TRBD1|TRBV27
CASKRQGSTEAFF
TGTGCCAGCAAAAGACAGGGGAGCACTGAAGCTTTCTTT
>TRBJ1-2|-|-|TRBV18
CASSPREASEYGYTF
TGTGCCAGCTCACCACGGGAGGCTTCGGAATATGGCTACACCTTC
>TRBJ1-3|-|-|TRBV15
CATSPTVGFGSGNTIYF
TGTGCCACCAGCCCAACGGTCGGATTCGGCTCTGGAAACACCATATATTTT
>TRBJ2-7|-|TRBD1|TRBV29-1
CSVLQGDLDYEQYF
TGCAGCGTCTTGCAGGGGGACCTAGACTACGAGCAGTACTTC
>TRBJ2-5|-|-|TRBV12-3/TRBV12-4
CASRRQEQETQYF
TGTGCCAGCAGGAGACAGGAGCAAGAGACCCAGTACTTC
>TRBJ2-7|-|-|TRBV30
CAWSRAGAAYEQYF
TGTGCCTGGAGCCGGGCAGGGGCGGCCTACGAGCAGTACTTC
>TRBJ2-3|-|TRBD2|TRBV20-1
CSASGRASDTQYF
TGCAGTGCTAGCGGGAGGGCCTCTGATACGCAGTATTTT
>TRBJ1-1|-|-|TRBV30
CAWRGREGRAFF
TGTGCCTGGAGAGGCAGGGAGGGACGGGCTTTCTTT
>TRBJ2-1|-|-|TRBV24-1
CATSDTPRSYYNEQFF
TGTGCCACCAGTGATACCCCCAGAAGTTACTACAATGAGCAGTTCTTC
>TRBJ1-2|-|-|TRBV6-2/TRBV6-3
CASNRQLPNYGYTF
TGTGCCAGCAATCGACAGCTGCCTAACTATGGCTACACCTTC
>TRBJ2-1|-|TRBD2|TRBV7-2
CASSYGTSGRYPYNEQFF
TGTGCCAGCAGCTACGGGACTAGCGGGAGGTACCCCTACAATGAGCAGTTCTTC
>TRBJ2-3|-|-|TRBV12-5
CASGRSGQDTQYF
TGTGCTAGTGGCCGTAGCGGACAAGATACGCAGTATTTT
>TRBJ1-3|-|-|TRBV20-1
CSPRSGLPRSGNTIYF
TGCAGCCCCCGGTCAGGCCTACCCCGCTCTGGAAACACCATATATTTT